Listed below are T cell receptor beta chains from one sample, sequenced in a study of cytomegalovirus exposure and HLA in healthy donors. The repertoire was sequenced with immunoSEQ multiplex PCR; TCRdb's copy has only in-frame clones and lacks some. The sample records more than 75,000 clones, roughly 73% being singletons. The specimen was PBMCs. The receptors here all came from a woman aged 40 to 50 in good health and CMV-seronegative. Both conserved end residues are part of each CDR3. A D gene is named only where the DNA matches it firmly. Size is stated for part of the rows, as once, few or many counts, or as a class when the clone is expanded.

cdr3_nt: TGTGCCAGCAGCGTAGGGGGACAGAACTATGGCTACACCTTC
cdr3_aa: CASSVGGQNYGYTF
j_call: TRBJ1-2
v_call: TRBV9
clone_size: NA
d_call: TRBD1

cdr3_nt: TGTGCCAGCAGCTTAGATTTTCCGGGCGGGGGGTACCAAGAGACCCAGTACTTC
cdr3_aa: CASSLDFPGGGYQETQYF
j_call: TRBJ2-5
v_call: TRBV11-2
clone_size: once
d_call: TRBD2

cdr3_nt: TGTGCCAGCAGCTCACGTGGGACAGCGAACACCGGGGAGCTGTTTTTT
cdr3_aa: CASSSRGTANTGELFF
j_call: TRBJ2-2
v_call: TRBV11-1
clone_size: NA
d_call: TRBD1

cdr3_nt: TGTGCCATCAGTGACCTGGACAAAAAGAGCACAGATACGCAGTATTTT
cdr3_aa: CAISDLDKKSTDTQYF
j_call: TRBJ2-3
v_call: TRBV10-3
clone_size: NA
d_call: NA

cdr3_nt: TGCAGCGTGACGAAGGGGGCTACTACTAACTATGGCTACACCTTC
cdr3_aa: CSVTKGATTNYGYTF
j_call: TRBJ1-2
v_call: TRBV29-1
clone_size: NA
d_call: TRBD1

cdr3_nt: TGTGCCAGCAGCTTGACAGGGGGCTTGGGCTACACCTTC
cdr3_aa: CASSLTGGLGYTF
j_call: TRBJ1-2
v_call: TRBV5-4
clone_size: NA
d_call: TRBD1

cdr3_nt: TGTGCCAGCGGCCATTTGAGGGGGAAGATGGCCCAGTACTTC
cdr3_aa: CASGHLRGKMAQYF
j_call: TRBJ2-5
v_call: TRBV6-4
clone_size: NA
d_call: NA

cdr3_nt: TGTGCCAGTAGTATAGACCCTGTTTCACCCCTCCACTTT
cdr3_aa: CASSIDPVSPLHF
j_call: TRBJ1-6
v_call: TRBV19
clone_size: NA
d_call: NA

cdr3_nt: TGTGCCAGCAGCTTCAGGGGTCTAGCTTTCTTT
cdr3_aa: CASSFRGLAFF
j_call: TRBJ1-1
v_call: TRBV5-4
clone_size: NA
d_call: NA

cdr3_nt: TGTGCCAGCAGGAGCGGGGCAGAGCAGTACTTC
cdr3_aa: CASRSGAEQYF
j_call: TRBJ2-7
v_call: TRBV4-2
clone_size: NA
d_call: TRBD2

cdr3_nt: TGTGCCAGCAGTCTGGGACAGGGCGATAATTCACCCCTCCACTTT
cdr3_aa: CASSLGQGDNSPLHF
j_call: TRBJ1-6
v_call: TRBV25-1
clone_size: NA
d_call: TRBD1

cdr3_nt: TGCGCCAGCAGCTCTACAGGGGGCTCACCCCTCCACTTT
cdr3_aa: CASSSTGGSPLHF
j_call: TRBJ1-6
v_call: TRBV5-1
clone_size: NA
d_call: TRBD1

cdr3_nt: TGCAGCTCCGGACAGGGGCCAAATCAGCCCCAGAATTTT
cdr3_aa: CSSGQGPNQPQNF
j_call: TRBJ1-5
v_call: TRBV29-1
clone_size: NA
d_call: TRBD1

cdr3_nt: TGCGCCAGCAGACCGGGACAAAGCACTGAAGCTTTCTTT
cdr3_aa: CASRPGQSTEAFF
j_call: TRBJ1-1
v_call: TRBV5-1
clone_size: NA
d_call: NA

cdr3_nt: TGTGCCAGTAGTATAGACAGGGTTTGGGAGCAGTTCTTC
cdr3_aa: CASSIDRVWEQFF
j_call: TRBJ2-1
v_call: TRBV19
clone_size: NA
d_call: NA

cdr3_nt: TGTGCCATCAGGGGCGGAGAAACCGGGGACATTCAGTACTTC
cdr3_aa: CAIRGGETGDIQYF
j_call: TRBJ2-4
v_call: TRBV10-3
clone_size: NA
d_call: NA

cdr3_nt: TGTGCCAGCAGCAACACAGGGGGTGGTTCACCCCTCAACTTT
cdr3_aa: CASSNTGGGSPLNF
j_call: TRBJ1-6
v_call: TRBV7-9
clone_size: few
d_call: TRBD1

cdr3_nt: TGTGCCAGCAGTCCCGGCGGGACAGATCAGCCCCAGCATTTT
cdr3_aa: CASSPGGTDQPQHF
j_call: TRBJ1-5
v_call: TRBV6-6
clone_size: NA
d_call: TRBD1

cdr3_nt: TGTGCCAGCAGCTTGGCCGCGGAGTACCCTGCTGGTCTGTTCTTC
cdr3_aa: CASSLAAEYPAGLFF
j_call: TRBJ2-1
v_call: TRBV5-4
clone_size: NA
d_call: NA

cdr3_nt: TGTGCCAGCAGTTACGGCAGGGACTCTGAAAAACTGTTTTTT
cdr3_aa: CASSYGRDSEKLFF
j_call: TRBJ1-4
v_call: TRBV6-5
clone_size: NA
d_call: NA

cdr3_nt: TGTGCCAGCAGAACAGGGAGGGACACCGGGGAGCTGTTTTTT
cdr3_aa: CASRTGRDTGELFF
j_call: TRBJ2-2
v_call: TRBV6-5
clone_size: NA
d_call: NA

cdr3_nt: TGCAGTGCTAGAGGGGAGGAGACCCAGTACTTC
cdr3_aa: CSARGEETQYF
j_call: TRBJ2-5
v_call: TRBV20-1
clone_size: NA
d_call: NA

cdr3_nt: TGTGCCAGCAGCCAAGGAATGAGGAAACTGTTTTTT
cdr3_aa: CASSQGMRKLFF
j_call: TRBJ1-4
v_call: TRBV14
clone_size: NA
d_call: NA

cdr3_nt: TGTGCCAGCAGCTTAGATCTAGAACCGTTCGAGCAGTACTTC
cdr3_aa: CASSLDLEPFEQYF
j_call: TRBJ2-7
v_call: TRBV11-2
clone_size: NA
d_call: NA

cdr3_nt: TGTGCCAGCAGCTTGGGGGGTTTGAGTGGCTACACCTTC
cdr3_aa: CASSLGGLSGYTF
j_call: TRBJ1-2
v_call: TRBV7-3
clone_size: once
d_call: NA

cdr3_nt: TGTGCCGTGGGAGGGGGTCCCTTCTCCTACAATGAGCAGTTCTTC
cdr3_aa: CAVGGGPFSYNEQFF
j_call: TRBJ2-1
v_call: TRBV25-1
clone_size: many
d_call: NA

cdr3_nt: TGTGCCAGCAGCAACCCCGACAGGGCGAACACTGAAGCTTTCTTT
cdr3_aa: CASSNPDRANTEAFF
j_call: TRBJ1-1
v_call: TRBV6-6
clone_size: NA
d_call: TRBD1

cdr3_nt: TGTGCCAGTAGTAGGGGGGCCTATAATTCACCCCTCCACTTT
cdr3_aa: CASSRGAYNSPLHF
j_call: TRBJ1-6
v_call: TRBV19
clone_size: NA
d_call: NA